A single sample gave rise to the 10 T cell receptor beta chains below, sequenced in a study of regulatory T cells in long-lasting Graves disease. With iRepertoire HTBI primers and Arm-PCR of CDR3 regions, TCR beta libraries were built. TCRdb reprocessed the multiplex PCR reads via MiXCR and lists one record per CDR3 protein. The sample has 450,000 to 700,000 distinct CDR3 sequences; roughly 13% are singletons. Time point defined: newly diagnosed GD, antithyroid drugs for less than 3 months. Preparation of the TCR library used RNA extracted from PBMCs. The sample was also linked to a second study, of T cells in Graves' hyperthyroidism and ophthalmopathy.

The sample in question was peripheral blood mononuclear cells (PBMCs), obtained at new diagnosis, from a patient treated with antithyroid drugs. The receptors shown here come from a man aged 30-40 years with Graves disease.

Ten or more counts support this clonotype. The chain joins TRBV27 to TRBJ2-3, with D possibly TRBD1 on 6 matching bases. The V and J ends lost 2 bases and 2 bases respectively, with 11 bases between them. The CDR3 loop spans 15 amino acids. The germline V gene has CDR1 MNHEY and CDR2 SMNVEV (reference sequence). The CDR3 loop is CASSLMGATTDTQYF. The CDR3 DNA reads TGTGCCAGCAGTTTAATGGGGGCCACCACAGATACGCAGTATTTT.

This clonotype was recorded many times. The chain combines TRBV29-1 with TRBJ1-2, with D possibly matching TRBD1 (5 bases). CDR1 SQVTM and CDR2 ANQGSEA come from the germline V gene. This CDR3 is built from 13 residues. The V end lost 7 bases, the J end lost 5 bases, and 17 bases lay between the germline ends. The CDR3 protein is CSGGREGEYGYTF. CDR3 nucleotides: TGCAGCGGGGGGAGGGAGGGCGAATATGGCTACACCTTC.

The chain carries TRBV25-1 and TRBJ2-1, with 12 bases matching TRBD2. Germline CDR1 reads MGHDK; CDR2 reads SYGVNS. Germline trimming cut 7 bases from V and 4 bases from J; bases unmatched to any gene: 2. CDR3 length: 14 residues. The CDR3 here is CASKLAGGYNEQFF. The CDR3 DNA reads TGTGCCAGCAAACTAGCGGGAGGTTACAATGAGCAGTTCTTC.

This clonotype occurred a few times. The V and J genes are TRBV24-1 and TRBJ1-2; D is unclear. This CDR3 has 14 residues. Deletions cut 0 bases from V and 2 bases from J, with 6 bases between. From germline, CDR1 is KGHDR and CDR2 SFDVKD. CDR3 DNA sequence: TGTGCCACCAGTGATTTGACAGTAAACTATGGCTACACCTTC. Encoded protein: CATSDLTVNYGYTF.

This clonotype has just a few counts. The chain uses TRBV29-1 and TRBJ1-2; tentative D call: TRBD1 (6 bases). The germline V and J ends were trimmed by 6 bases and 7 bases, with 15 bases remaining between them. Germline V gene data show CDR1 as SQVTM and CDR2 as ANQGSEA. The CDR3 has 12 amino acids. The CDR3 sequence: CSVPGEGGGYTF. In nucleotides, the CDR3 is TGCAGCGTCCCTGGGGAGGGGGGTGGCTACACCTTC. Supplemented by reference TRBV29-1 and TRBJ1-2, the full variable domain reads SAVISQKPSRDICQRGTSLTIQCQVDSQVTMMFWYRQQPGQSLTLIATANQGSEATYESGFVIDKFPISRPNLTFSTLTVSNMSPEDSSIYLCSVPGEGGGYTFGSGTRLTVV.

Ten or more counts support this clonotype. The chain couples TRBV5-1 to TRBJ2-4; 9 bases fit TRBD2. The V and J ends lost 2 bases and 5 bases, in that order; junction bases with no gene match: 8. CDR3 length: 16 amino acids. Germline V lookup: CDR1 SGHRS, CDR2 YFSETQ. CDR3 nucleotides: TGCGCCAGCAGCTTCCGGACTAGCGATTTGGAAAACATTCAGTACTTC. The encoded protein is CASSFRTSDLENIQYF.

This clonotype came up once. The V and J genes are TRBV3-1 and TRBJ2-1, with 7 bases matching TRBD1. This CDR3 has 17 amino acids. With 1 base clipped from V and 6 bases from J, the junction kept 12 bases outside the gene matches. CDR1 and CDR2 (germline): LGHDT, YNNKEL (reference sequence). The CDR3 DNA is TGTGCCAGCAGCCAAGGGTATAACAGGGGCGCCGGCAATGAGCAGTTCTTC. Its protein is CASSQGYNRGAGNEQFF.

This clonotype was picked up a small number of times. The CDR3 region is CSVAPGSERQFF. The CDR3 DNA follows: TGCAGCGTAGCCCCAGGGTCGGAGAGGCAGTTCTTC. The genes are TRBV29-1 and TRBJ2-1; perhaps TRBD1 as D (5 bases). The length of the CDR3 is 12 residues. The V gene lost 6 bases and the J gene lost 12 bases, with 18 bases spanning the gap. Germline V lookup: CDR1 SQVTM, CDR2 ANQGSEA.

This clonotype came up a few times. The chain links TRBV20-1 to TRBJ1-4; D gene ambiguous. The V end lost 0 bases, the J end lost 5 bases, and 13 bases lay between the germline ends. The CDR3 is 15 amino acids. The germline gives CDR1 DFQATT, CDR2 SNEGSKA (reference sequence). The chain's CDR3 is CSARDLGRNNEKLFF. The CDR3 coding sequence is TGCAGTGCTAGAGATCTCGGTCGGAACAATGAAAAACTGTTTTTT.

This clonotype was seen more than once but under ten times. CDR3 in DNA: TGCAGTGCTTGGGACGATGAAAAACTGTTTTTT. It specifies CSAWDDEKLFF. The J gene is TRBJ1-4, the V gene TRBV20-1; tentatively, D is TRBD1 (5 bases). Germline lookup yields CDR1 DFQATT and CDR2 SNEGSKA (reference sequence). The CDR3 length is 11 residues. V lost 5 bases and J lost 6, with 7 bases in between.